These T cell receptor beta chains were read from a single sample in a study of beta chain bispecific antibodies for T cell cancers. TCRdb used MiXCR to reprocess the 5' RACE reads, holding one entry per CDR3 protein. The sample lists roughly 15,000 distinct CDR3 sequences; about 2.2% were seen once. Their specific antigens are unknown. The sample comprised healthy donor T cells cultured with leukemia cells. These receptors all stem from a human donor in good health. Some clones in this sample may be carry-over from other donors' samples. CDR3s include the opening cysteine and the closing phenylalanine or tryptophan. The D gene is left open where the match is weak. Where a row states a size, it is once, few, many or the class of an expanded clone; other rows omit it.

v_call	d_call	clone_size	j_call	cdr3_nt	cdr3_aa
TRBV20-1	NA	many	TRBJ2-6	TGCAGTGCTAGAGAGGGACGGGACTCTGGGGCCAACGTCCTGACTTTC	CSAREGRDSGANVLTF
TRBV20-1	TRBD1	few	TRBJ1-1	TGCAGTGCTAGGCGGCGGGACAGGGTTTCTCCGGGGGCTTTCTTT	CSARRRDRVSPGAFF
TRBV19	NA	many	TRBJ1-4	TGTGCCAGTAGTATCGGGGAAAAACTGTTTTTT	CASSIGEKLFF
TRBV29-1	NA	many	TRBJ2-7	TGCAGCGTTGAACTGGGATCCTACGAGCAGTACTTC	CSVELGSYEQYF
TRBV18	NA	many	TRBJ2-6	TGTGCCAGCTCACCACGAACAGTCGATGGGGCCAACGTCCTGACTTTC	CASSPRTVDGANVLTF
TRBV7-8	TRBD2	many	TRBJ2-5	TGTGCCAGCAGCTTAGCGGATTATCCTGAGGCGGGGGGGCCGGTAGAGACCCAGTACTTC	CASSLADYPEAGGPVETQYF
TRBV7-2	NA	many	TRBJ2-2	TGTGCCAGCAGCCTTCTCCAGGAGCTGTTTTTT	CASSLLQELFF
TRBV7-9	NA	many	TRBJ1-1	TGTGCCAGCAGCCCGGCGGGGGCAGCGAACACTGAAGCTTTCTTT	CASSPAGAANTEAFF
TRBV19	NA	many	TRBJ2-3	TGTGCCAGTAGTAGCCTTGGCGGCACAGATACGCAGTATTTT	CASSSLGGTDTQYF
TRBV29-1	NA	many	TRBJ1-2	TGCAGCGTTGAAGCGGAGACAGAGCTTAACTATGGCTACACCTTC	CSVEAETELNYGYTF
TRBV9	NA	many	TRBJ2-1	TGTGCCAGCAGCGAAGAGGGACGGAACCGGATCCCGTTCTTC	CASSEEGRNRIPFF
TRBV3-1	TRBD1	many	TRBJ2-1	TGTGCCAGCAGCCCAGGACAGGGGTATTACAATGAGCAGTTCTTC	CASSPGQGYYNEQFF
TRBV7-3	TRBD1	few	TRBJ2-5	TGTGCCAGCAGCCCCGGGACAGGGCCCGGAGAGACCCAGTACTTC	CASSPGTGPGETQYF
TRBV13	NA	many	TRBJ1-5	TGTGCCAGCAGCTCTGGGGGTTGGGATAGCAATCAGCCCCAGCATTTT	CASSSGGWDSNQPQHF
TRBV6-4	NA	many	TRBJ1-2	TGTGCCAGCAGTGATAAAAAATCCCGGCAGGGACGAGTCTATGGCTACACCTTC	CASSDKKSRQGRVYGYTF
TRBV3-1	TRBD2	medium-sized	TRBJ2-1	TGTGCCAGCTTAGCGGGTAATGAGCAGTTCTTC	CASLAGNEQFF
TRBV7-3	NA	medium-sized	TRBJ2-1	TGTGCCAGCAGCTTAAACGGAAATGAGCAGTTCTTC	CASSLNGNEQFF
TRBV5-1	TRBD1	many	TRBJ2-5	TGCGCCAGCAGCTTGGAGGGACAGATAATTCCGGAGACCCAGTACTTC	CASSLEGQIIPETQYF
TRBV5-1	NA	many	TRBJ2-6	TGCGCCAGCAGCTTGGCAGGTGTGGAAGGGGCCAACGTCCTGACTTTC	CASSLAGVEGANVLTF
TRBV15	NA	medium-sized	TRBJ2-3	TGTGCCACCAGCAGAGATCGTGGACCTCCGGGCCCGGATACGCAGTATTTT	CATSRDRGPPGPDTQYF
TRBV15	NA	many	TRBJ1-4	TGTGCCACCAGCAGCCGGCCAACAGGGCGAGAAAAACTGTTTTTT	CATSSRPTGREKLFF
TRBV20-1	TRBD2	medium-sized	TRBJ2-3	TGCAGTGCTAGAGATTTTGGGGGGGGGGTCACAGATACGCAGTATTTT	CSARDFGGGVTDTQYF
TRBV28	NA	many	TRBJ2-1	TGTGCCACCAGTGGGCGGGGGCTCTACAATGAGCAGTTCTTC	CATSGRGLYNEQFF
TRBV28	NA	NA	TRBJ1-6	TGTGCCAGCAGTTTAATAGGGGGGGCCAATTCACCCCTCCACTTT	CASSLIGGANSPLHF
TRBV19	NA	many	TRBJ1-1	TGTGCCAGTAGTATGGTTGGGGGGAACACTGAAGCTTTCTTT	CASSMVGGNTEAFF
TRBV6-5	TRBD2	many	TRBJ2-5	TGTGCCAGCAGTTACTCGACTAGCGGGGACCCCCAAGAGACCCAGTACTTC	CASSYSTSGDPQETQYF
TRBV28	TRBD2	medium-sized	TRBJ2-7	TGTGCCAGCAGCCTCTGGACTAGCGGGGGGGCTTGGGTCGAGCAGTACTTC	CASSLWTSGGAWVEQYF
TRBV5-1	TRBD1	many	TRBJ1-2	TGCGCCAGCAGCTTTGCAGGGGGTGTCTATGGCTACACCTTC	CASSFAGGVYGYTF
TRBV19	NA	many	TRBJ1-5	TGTGCCAGTAGCATCCGGGACAGCAATCAGCCCCAGCATTTT	CASSIRDSNQPQHF
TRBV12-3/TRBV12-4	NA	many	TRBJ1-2	TGTGCCAGCAGTTCAGTCGGGGGGCGCCTTGGCTACACCTTC	CASSSVGGRLGYTF
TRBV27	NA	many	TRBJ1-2	TGTGCCAGCAGTTTACGATCGGGGGCTAACTATGGCTACACCTTC	CASSLRSGANYGYTF
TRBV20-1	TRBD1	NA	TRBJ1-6	TGCAGTGCGAGATGGGACAGGGGATCACCCCTCCACTTT	CSARWDRGSPLHF
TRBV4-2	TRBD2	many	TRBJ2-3	TGTGCCAGCAGCCAATCGGCCGGGACTAGCGGGGGATATACGCAGTATTTT	CASSQSAGTSGGYTQYF
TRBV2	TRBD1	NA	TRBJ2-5	TGTGCCAGCATGGGGACAGCTCAAGAGACCCAGTACTTC	CASMGTAQETQYF
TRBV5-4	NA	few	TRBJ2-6	TGTGCCAGCACCTTGCGAGGGGACCCCTCTGGGGCCAACGTCCTGACTTTC	CASTLRGDPSGANVLTF
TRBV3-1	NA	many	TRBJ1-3	TGTGCCAGCAGCCAAGAAGGAACGGGTCTCGGTTCTGGAAACACCATATATTTT	CASSQEGTGLGSGNTIYF
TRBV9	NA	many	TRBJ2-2	TGTGCCAGCAGCGAAAGTACCGGGGAGCTGTTTTTT	CASSESTGELFF
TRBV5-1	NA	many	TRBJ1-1	TGCGCCAGCAGCCCAAGGGGGAACACTGAAGCTTTCTTT	CASSPRGNTEAFF
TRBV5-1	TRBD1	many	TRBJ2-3	TGCGCCAGCAGCCTCGACAGGGCCCCCCCAGATACGCAGTATTTT	CASSLDRAPPDTQYF
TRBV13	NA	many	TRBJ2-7	TGTGCCAGTCGTACCGGGACAAACTACGAGCAGTACTTC	CASRTGTNYEQYF
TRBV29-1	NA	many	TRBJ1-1	TGCAGCGTCCACGGGCCTGAAGCTTTCTTT	CSVHGPEAFF
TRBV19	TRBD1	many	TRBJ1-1	TGTGCCACCAGACAGGGTGTGAACACTGAAGCTTTCTTT	CATRQGVNTEAFF
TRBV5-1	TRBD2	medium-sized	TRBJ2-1	TGCGCCAGCAGCTTGGTTGATAGCGGGGCAAATGAGCAGTTCTTC	CASSLVDSGANEQFF
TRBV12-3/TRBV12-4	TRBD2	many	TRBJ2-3	TGTGCCAGCAGAGGGGGACTAGCGGGGGACACAGATACGCAGTATTTT	CASRGGLAGDTDTQYF
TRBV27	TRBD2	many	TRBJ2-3	TGTGCCAGCAGTTTAACGGGGGGGCCAACAGATACGCAGTATTTT	CASSLTGGPTDTQYF